The 22 T cell receptor beta chains listed next were all sequenced from one sample in a study of T cell responses to AZD1222 COVID-19 vaccine (dated by TCRdb to the early 2020s). According to the study, the label for this sample's time point signals: about 28 days (+/-7) after the second vaccine dose. Sample treatment or condition, as interpreted from the label and publication: meningococcal conjugate vaccine given as trial control. The receptor library was made with the immunoSEQ multiplex PCR assay. Entries here come from immuneACCESS through TCRdb and include only in-frame sequences with V and J called. Some clones fail to appear in such tables; in the studies checked, an unresolved V gene covers under half of the shortfall, and the cause of the remainder is unknown. The sample records some 130,000 clones, 65% to 90% of which are singletons. In total, the top ten clones hold approximately 8% of the sample.

Source: peripheral blood, taken 28 days after the second dose of the MenACWY control vaccine. These receptors were obtained from an adult who received the MenACWY meningococcal vaccine as a control.

The rearrangement links TRBV7-2 to TRBJ1-4; unclear D gene. V lost 1 base to trimming and J lost 5 bases, with 14 bases between them. The CDR3 length is 16 residues. Per the germline V gene, CDR1 is SGHTA and CDR2 is FQGNSA. The CDR3 is CASSLVGRGSNEKLFF. In nucleotides, the CDR3 is TGTGCCAGCAGCTTAGTAGGTAGAGGATCGAATGAAAAACTGTTTTTT.

The chain employs TRBV5-1 and TRBJ2-3; 7 bases match TRBD1. The V and J ends lost 4 bases and 4 bases, in that order; junction bases with no gene match: 6. The germline V gene encodes CDR1 SGHRS and CDR2 YFSETQ. The CDR3 is 14 amino acids. CDR3 region: CASSLGQTSDTQYF. The CDR3 DNA is TGCGCCAGCAGCCTGGGACAGACATCAGATACGCAGTATTTT.

CDR3 nucleotide sequence: TGTGCCAGCAGCTCACTCGGCGGGGTCAGCAATCAGCCCCAGCATTTT. It yields the protein CASSSLGGVSNQPQHF. The genes are TRBV2 and TRBJ1-5; no firm D call. The CDR3 sequence is 16 residues long. V was pared by 6 bases and J by 1 base, with 16 bases between. Per germline, CDR1 SNHLY and CDR2 FYNNEI. Variable domain in full (rest from reference TRBV2 and TRBJ1-5): EPEVTQTPSHQVTQMGQEVILRCVPISNHLYFYWYRQILGQKVEFLVSFYNNEISEKSEIFDDQFSVERPDGSNFTLKIRSTKLEDSAMYFCASSSLGGVSNQPQHFGDGTRLSIL.

The V and J genes are TRBV6-5 and TRBJ1-2, with D maybe TRBD1 (5 bases). This CDR3 region has 13 residues. V was pared by 6 bases and J by 4 bases, with 12 bases between. Germline V gene data show CDR1 as MNHEY and CDR2 as SVGAGI. DNA for the CDR3: TGTGCCAGCAGACCCGACAGCGCCTATGGCTACACCTTC. Its translation is CASRPDSAYGYTF.

The rearrangement joins TRBV5-4 to TRBJ2-5; 8 positions match TRBD2. The germline V gene encodes CDR1 SGHNT and CDR2 YYREEE (reference sequence). V lost 8 bases to trimming and J lost 5 bases; unmatched junction nucleotides: 8. This CDR3 region has 13 residues. The CDR3 nucleotides are TGTGCCAGTCAGCGGGAGAAAGGGGAGACCCAGTACTTC. This encodes CASQREKGETQYF.

J is TRBJ2-7 and V is TRBV13, with 16 bases that match TRBD2. CDR1 is PRHDT and CDR2 is FYEKMQ in the germline V gene (reference sequence). J gave up 2 bases and V 6 bases, and 4 bases lay outside the gene matches. The CDR3 covers 16 residues. CDR3 DNA sequence: TGTGCCAGCAGGCTGGGACTAGCGGGAGGGCCCTACGAGCAGTACTTC. Its translation is CASRLGLAGGPYEQYF.

The chain has TRBV12-5 and TRBJ2-3; the D gene could be TRBD1 or TRBD2 (5 bases each). Germline V gene sequence: CDR1 LGHNT, CDR2 FRNRAP. The V gene lost 7 bases and the J gene lost 1 base, with 24 bases spanning the gap. The CDR3 is 18 amino acids. Written as DNA, the CDR3 is TGTGCTAGTGCCATTAACCGGGACGGGACGCTCCGCACAGATACGCAGTATTTT. This sequence encodes CASAINRDGTLRTDTQYF.

This chain connects TRBV28 to TRBJ1-4; 8 positions agree with TRBD1. This CDR3 contains 16 residues. Per the germline V gene, CDR1 is MDHEN and CDR2 is SYDVKM. V was clipped by 5 bases and J by 4 bases; unmatched bases: 9. Here the CDR3 DNA reads TGTGCCAGCAGTCGGTCAAGGGACAGGCTTAATGAAAAACTGTTTTTT. It codes for CASSRSRDRLNEKLFF.

The chain carries TRBV20-1 and TRBJ2-7; tentatively, D is TRBD2 (6 bases). V was cut by 3 bases and J by 5 bases, with 17 bases left in between. Germline V lookup: CDR1 DFQATT, CDR2 SNEGSKA (reference sequence). The CDR3 spans 14 residues. CDR3 sequence: CSASVLAKSNEQYF. The CDR3, as DNA: TGCAGTGCTAGTGTCCTAGCGAAGAGCAACGAGCAGTACTTC.

The V and J genes are TRBV6-5 and TRBJ1-2; D perhaps matches TRBD1 (6 bases). The CDR3 runs 13 residues. From germline, CDR1 is MNHEY and CDR2 SVGAGI. V was pared by 10 bases and J by 8 bases, with 20 bases between. CDR3 region: CATLRGKREGYTF. CDR3 coding DNA: TGTGCCACGCTCAGGGGAAAGAGAGAAGGCTACACCTTC.

This clone has only a few counts. This sequence joins TRBV9 and TRBJ2-1, with D perhaps matching TRBD2 (6 bases). V lost 0 bases to trimming and J lost 6 bases, with 13 bases between them. The length of the CDR3 is 15 residues. Germline-derived CDR1 and CDR2 are SGDLS and YYNGEE. The DNA of the CDR3 is TGTGCCAGCAGCGTAGGAAGGGGAGGATTCAATGAGCAGTTCTTC. It translates to CASSVGRGGFNEQFF.

V gene TRBV10-3 combines with J gene TRBJ1-2; no reliable D call. V lost 8 bases, J lost 4 bases, and 20 bases lay in between. The CDR3 is 15 residues long. The germline V gene encodes CDR1 ENHRY and CDR2 SYGVKD. In DNA form, the CDR3 reads TGTGCCATCTTTGACGCGGGTTTCGAGGGCTATGGCTACACCTTC. Its protein is CAIFDAGFEGYGYTF.

This CDR3 is CASSESEEYYGYTF. Written as DNA, the CDR3 is TGTGCCAGCAGTGAGTCAGAGGAGTACTATGGCTACACCTTC. V is TRBV6-1 and J is TRBJ1-2; the D is unclear. V was shortened by 3 bases and J by 3 bases, with 11 bases between the two germline ends. The CDR3 has 14 amino acids. The germline gives CDR1 MNHNS, CDR2 SASEGT.

The rearrangement joins TRBV4-3 to TRBJ2-7; D is unclear. The CDR3 consists of 14 residues. V dropped 1 base and J dropped 4 bases, with 11 bases sitting between them. Germline CDR1 reads LGHNA; CDR2 reads YSLEER. This CDR3 is CASSQAGNRYEQYF. CDR3 DNA: TGCGCCAGCAGCCAAGCTGGGAATCGATACGAGCAGTACTTC.

This chain links TRBV2 with TRBJ2-2; TRBD2 matches at 13 bases. Germline V gene lookup returns CDR1 SNHLY and CDR2 FYNNEI. The CDR3 contains 16 residues. With 5 bases clipped from V and 6 bases from J, the junction kept 6 bases outside the gene matches. CDR3 in DNA: TGTGCCAGCAGTCGAGAGGGACTAGCGGGACCCGGGGAGCTGTTTTTT. Amino acid sequence: CASSREGLAGPGELFF.

This clone appeared once. The V call is TRBV9, the J call TRBJ2-2; the D gene is possibly TRBD2 (5 bases). Germline CDR1 and CDR2: SGDLS and YYNGEE. The CDR3 spans 14 residues. Trimming removed 0 bases at V and 6 bases at J, with 9 bases between. For the CDR3, the DNA is TGTGCCAGCAGCGTAGTTGTTAGCGCCGGGGAGCTGTTTTTT. Protein: CASSVVVSAGELFF.

V usage is TRBV6-6 and J usage is TRBJ1-2; the D gene is possibly TRBD1 (5 bases). Trimming pared 2 bases from V and 6 bases from J, leaving 13 bases between. The CDR3 consists of 14 residues. Germline V gene sequence: CDR1 MNHNY, CDR2 SVGAGI (reference sequence). Here the CDR3 reads CASSYDPGYDGYTF. As DNA, the CDR3 is TGTGCCAGCAGTTACGATCCAGGGTATGATGGCTACACCTTC.

The CDR3 coding sequence is TGTGCCACCAGTGTTCAAGACAGGGGGGCCCGATACGAGCAGTACTTC. This gives the protein CATSVQDRGARYEQYF. This sequence joins TRBV24-1 and TRBJ2-7; 9 bases align to TRBD1. J was trimmed by 4 bases and V by 5 bases; bases with no gene match: 11. This CDR3 comprises 16 residues. Germline CDR1 is KGHDR and CDR2 is SFDVKD.

V gene TRBV5-1 combines with J gene TRBJ2-3, with D unresolved. CDR1 and CDR2 (germline): SGHRS, YFSETQ. With 4 bases removed from V and 3 bases from J, the gap between germline ends came to 15 bases. The CDR3 sequence is 15 residues long. The CDR3: CASSRDPLGTDTQYF. The CDR3 DNA reads as TGCGCCAGCAGCCGTGACCCCTTGGGGACAGATACGCAGTATTTT.

The chain carries TRBV7-8 and TRBJ2-1; 8 bases agree with TRBD1. The length of the CDR3 is 13 residues. With 5 bases clipped from V and 10 bases from J, the junction kept 7 bases outside the gene matches. The germline V gene has CDR1 SGHVS and CDR2 FQNEAQ. The CDR3 spells CASSPGQEREQFF. The CDR3 DNA follows: TGTGCCAGCAGCCCGGGACAGGAAAGAGAGCAGTTCTTC.

The V gene is TRBV24-1, the J gene TRBJ2-1; tentative D call: TRBD2 (7 bases). This CDR3 has 15 residues. V lost 1 base and J lost 2, with 8 bases in between. Germline lookup yields CDR1 KGHDR and CDR2 SFDVKD. CDR3 DNA: TGTGCCACCAGTGATTTAGGGGGGGCCTACAATGAGCAGTTCTTC. Protein product: CATSDLGGAYNEQFF.

For this clone: The junction differs from germline at one of its ends, possibly a read error. This chain connects TRBV4-2 to TRBJ1-1; D not resolved. The germline gives CDR1 LGHNA, CDR2 YNFKEQ. CDR3 size: 16 residues. The CDR3 region is CASSQDLTAGNPEAFF. The DNA for the CDR3 is TGTGCCAGCAGCCAAGATCTCACGGCGGGGAACCCTGAAGCTTTCTTT.